Given below is one T cell receptor beta chain in context. What it binds is unknown. This sample is part of a study of OX40 agonist ivuxolimab in advanced cancers. Study details: In this trial design, patients received ivuxolimab intravenously at 0.01 to 10 mg/kg every 2 weeks.

The CDR3 has 15 residues. Germline loops: CDR1 SGHTA, CDR2 FQGTGA. The J segment lost 5 bases and the V segment lost 11 bases, leaving 17 bases of the junction unmatched. The cohort excluded patients with autoimmune disease history or systemic immunosuppression. Regarding the study as a whole: Certain nonresponders likewise exhibited a low normalized T-cell clonal expansion.

Repertoires were generated with immunoSEQ multiplex PCR, while TCRdb's copy carries only in-frame clones and drops some. The sample yields approximately 61,000 clones, about 88% seen once. The material was CD4+ or CD8+ T cells sorted from blood, obtained in a trial of the OX40 agonist ivuxolimab. This receptor was identified in an adult with an advanced solid tumor such as melanoma, head and neck, liver or kidney cancer. The chain recombines TRBV7-3 with TRBJ2-7; 8 positions agree with TRBD2. CDR3 nucleotide sequence: TGTGCCGCAGGGTGGCGGGAGGACGCTCCTAACGAGCAGTACTTC. It yields the protein CAAGWREDAPNEQYF.